This T cell receptor beta chain was documented in a study of T cell responses to AZD1222 COVID-19 vaccine. Per germline, CDR1 SGHRS and CDR2 YFSETQ. CDR3 length: 16 residues. J gave up 1 base and V 0 bases, and 2 bases lay outside the gene matches. This table comes from immunoSEQ multiplex PCR, and its TCRdb copy is limited to in-frame clones, with some not included. The sample contains approximately 100,000 clones, about 95% of which appear only once. Points from the study as a whole: Donors skewed white British and female; clonal diversity was possibly underestimated. The repertoires were collected only after the peak T cell response. Just a handful of AZD1222 recipients were seropositive at baseline.

As regards this clone: Its antigen is as yet unknown.

The source of this sequence is an adult in good health. Specimen: peripheral blood, collected on day 0 of AZD1222 vaccination. This rearrangement joins TRBV5-1 to TRBJ2-5; 11 bases fit TRBD1. As DNA, the CDR3 is TGCGCCAGCAGCTTGGGAGGACAGGGGGCCCAAGAGACCCAGTACTTC. Residues: CASSLGGQGAQETQYF.